The present entry profiles one T cell receptor (beta chain) with its context. Its antigen remains undetermined. Base qualities were left out, and no much larger clone turns up one base away. Peripheral blood CD8+ and CD4+ T cells from healthy donors, Susac syndrome patients and multiple sclerosis patients were profiled using high-throughput TCR beta sequencing. The Susac syndrome patients fulfilled recently defined diagnostic criteria for either definite or probable disease. Bulk CD8+ and CD4+ T cells were purified magnetically by negative isolation, whereas CD8+ TEMRA cells were enriched by FACS. Blood was drawn into EDTA tubes, processed within 24 hours, and PBMCs were isolated by density gradient centrifugation. PBMCs intended for TCR sequencing were frozen in liquid nitrogen and were later thawed in a 37 degrees C water bath. Purity of sorted or isolated CD4+, CD8+ and CD8+ TEMRA cells was at least 90%.

This sample is drawn from a study of CD8 T cells in Susac syndrome (dated by TCRdb to between 2018 and 2021). Regarding the complete study: Among the Susac syndrome patients who were sequenced, clinically active disease was present in about six and clinical remission was observed in roughly 8. At the time of blood withdrawal, Susac syndrome patients were either therapy-naive, taking corticosteroids (with some also receiving IVIg), or on IVIg alone. Repertoire sequencing was used to test whether CD8+ T cell activation and differentiation in Susac syndrome was antigen driven. Study-level results and caveats: The study acknowledged that relatively few individuals were included in the TCR sequencing and HLA analysis. The CD4+ T cell repertoire of patients with Susac syndrome showed no detectable clonal expansion.

The CDR3 has 17 amino acids, counting the end cysteine and phenylalanine. The kept DNA is CDR3 alone, 51 bases in frame from the first base. Trimming costs V 6 bases and J 2 bases, and their ends lie 21 bases apart. CDR1 and CDR2 are read off the germline V gene as SNHLY and FYNNEI. RNA was extracted with the RNeasy kit and about 0.5 to 1 ug was reverse transcribed using random hexamers. The immunoSEQ multiplex PCR assay, covering 54 Vbeta and 13 Jbeta segments, was used to amplify TCR beta CDR3 regions. To correct PCR amplification bias, a synthetic template baseline was used for both primer optimization and computational correction. In the original analysis: Reads were assigned to V, D and J genes according to IMGT and analyzed in immunoSEQ Analyzer, with only productive sequences retained. Clonality was computed as one minus Shannon entropy normalized by log2 of the number of productive unique sequences. For each patient and control, public and private clones were evaluated within the 100 most prevalent clones. Clones were defined as Susac-specific when absent from the healthy and MS cohorts, from about 970 published viral clones and from other ImmuneACCESS disease sequences. The public reads were run again by TCRdb, first through fastp at Q25 and then through MiXCR, and only productive beta chains were kept. Rows merge per CDR3 protein into single entries with the most common DNA and genes. For this entry, the V and J calls and clone size follow TCRdb and not the study's own pipeline. Here the sample has over 65,000 distinct CDR3 sequences; about 92% occur a single time. The biggest ten clones account for around 0.57% of the sample.

The sequence derives from a human donor with Susac syndrome. The sample was CD4+ T cells from PBMCs. The rearranged chain carries TRBV2 and TRBJ2-3; the D call is tentative, TRBD1 or TRBD2, as each matches 6 bases. The DNA reads TGTGCCAGCAGGGGCGGAGGGGGATCTCACACCACAGATACGCAGTATTTT. It is translated as CASRGGGGSHTTDTQYF. When the CDR3 is completed using the reference TRBV2 and TRBJ2-3 genes on either side, the full variable domain is EPEVTQTPSHQVTQMGQEVILRCVPISNHLYFYWYRQILGQKVEFLVSFYNNEISEKSEIFDDQFSVERPDGSNFTLKIRSTKLEDSAMYFCASRGGGGSHTTDTQYFGPGTRLTVL.